This T cell receptor (beta chain) is drawn from a study of blood T cell repertoires in COVID-19. Study information: Whether acute or convalescent, the COVID-19 samples came from the United States, Italy and Spain. Sources were T cells, B-cell-depleted T cells, or PBMCs; the material itself was cDNA or gDNA.

Germline lookup yields CDR1 SEHNR and CDR2 FQNEAQ (reference sequence). The CDR3 contains 15 residues. The J segment lost 6 bases and the V segment lost 5 bases, leaving 8 bases of the junction unmatched. Original analysis: Estimated nucleated cell counts came from reference gene primer amplification. Sequencing was performed with immunoSEQ multiplex PCR; in TCRdb, only in-frame clones are kept and a portion is missing. V, J and clone size were drawn from that table, and D and trimming were deduced from the DNA. The sample lists about 140,000 clones, roughly 73% seen once, with about 9.4% in the top ten.

Sequencing used peripheral blood. This receptor was obtained from a woman in her 50s with active or convalescent COVID-19. The chain carries TRBV7-9 and TRBJ2-3, with TRBD1 matching over 10 bases. CDR3 nucleotides: TGTGCCAGCAGCCAAAGGACAGGGGGAGGGGATACGCAGTATTTT. Translated: CASSQRTGGGDTQYF.